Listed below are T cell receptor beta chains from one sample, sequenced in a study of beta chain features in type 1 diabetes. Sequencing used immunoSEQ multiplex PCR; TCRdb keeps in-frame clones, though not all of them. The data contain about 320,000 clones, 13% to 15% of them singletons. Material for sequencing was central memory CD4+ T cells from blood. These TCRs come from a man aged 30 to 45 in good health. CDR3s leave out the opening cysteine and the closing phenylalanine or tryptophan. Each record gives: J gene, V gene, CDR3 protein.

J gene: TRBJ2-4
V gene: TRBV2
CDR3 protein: ASSDQGAKNIQY

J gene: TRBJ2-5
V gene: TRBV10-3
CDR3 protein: AISGSTGVTSHGSQY

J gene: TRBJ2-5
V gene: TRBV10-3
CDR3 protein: AISERGGRETQY

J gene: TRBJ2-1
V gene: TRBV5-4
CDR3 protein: ASSPSMGAGVGDEQF

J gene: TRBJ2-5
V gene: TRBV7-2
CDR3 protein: ASSLMGGALQETQY

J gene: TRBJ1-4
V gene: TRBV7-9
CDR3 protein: ASSPGDAGEKLF

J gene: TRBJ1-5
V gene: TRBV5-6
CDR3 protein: ASSTTGGGSNQPQH

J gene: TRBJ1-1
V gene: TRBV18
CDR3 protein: ASSEGQNTEAF

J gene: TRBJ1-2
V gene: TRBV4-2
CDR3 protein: ASSQDSDRGRGGYT

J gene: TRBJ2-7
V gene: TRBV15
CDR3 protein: ATSRGGATSYEQY

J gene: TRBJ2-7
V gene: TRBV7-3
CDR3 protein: ASRGTGGQSYEQY

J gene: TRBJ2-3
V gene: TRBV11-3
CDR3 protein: ASSLNAGASDTQY

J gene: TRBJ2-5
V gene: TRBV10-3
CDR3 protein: AISDGRQGGEETQY

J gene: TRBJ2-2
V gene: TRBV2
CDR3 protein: ASREGGGTGELF

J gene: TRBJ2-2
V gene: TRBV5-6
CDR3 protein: ASRTSGTRTGELF

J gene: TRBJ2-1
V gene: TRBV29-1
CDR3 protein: SVTTGTSGRNEQF

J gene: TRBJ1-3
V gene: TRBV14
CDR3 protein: ASSRTGVGGNTIY

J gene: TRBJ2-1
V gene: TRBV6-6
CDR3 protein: ASSYSATGNEQF

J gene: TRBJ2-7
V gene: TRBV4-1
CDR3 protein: ASSYPGRAYEQY

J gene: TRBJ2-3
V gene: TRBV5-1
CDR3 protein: ASSSGTSGRRTDTQY

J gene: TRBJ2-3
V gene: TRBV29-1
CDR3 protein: SVELAGSPDTQY

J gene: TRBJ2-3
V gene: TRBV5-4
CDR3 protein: ASSGEGAWMGDTQY

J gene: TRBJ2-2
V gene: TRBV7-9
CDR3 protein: ASSWDTGELF

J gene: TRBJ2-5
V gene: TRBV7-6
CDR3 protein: ASSLTGGQETQY

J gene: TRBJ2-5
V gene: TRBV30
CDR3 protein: AWSVALAGGGGTQY